This record looks at one T cell receptor (beta chain) sequence and its context. The source of the sample is a study of tumour-infiltrating T cells in Burkitt lymphoma. Study-level information: Repertoire clonality predicted overall and progression-free survival.

This table comes from immunoSEQ multiplex PCR, and its TCRdb copy is limited to in-frame clones, with some not included. The table lists some 2,500 clones, over 80% of them singletons. J was trimmed by 1 base and V by 6 bases; bases with no gene match: 3. The CDR3 is 14 amino acids. CDR1 and CDR2 (germline): SGHAT, FQNNGV. Sequenced input: tumor tissue. This receptor was identified in a human donor with diffuse large B-cell lymphoma. The gene calls are TRBV11-2 and TRBJ2-7; TRBD1 matches at 10 bases. The CDR3 bases are TGTGCCAGCAGTGGGACAGGGGAATCCTACGAGCAGTACTTC. This encodes CASSGTGESYEQYF.